The 12 T cell receptor beta chains given below trace back to one sample, sequenced in a study of T cell repertoires in ileal Crohn's disease. Assay: immunoSEQ multiplex PCR; the TCRdb copy retains only in-frame clones and omits some. The repertoire holds approximately 15,000 clones, with around two thirds as singletons. The sample taken for sequencing was ileal tissue. Every receptor here comes from an adult with Crohn's disease.

The CDR3 sequence: CASRGSGSPEQYF. CDR3 DNA sequence: TGTGCCAGCAGGGGTAGCGGGAGTCCCGAGCAGTACTTC. This chain connects TRBV6-5 to TRBJ2-7, with TRBD2 matching over 9 bases. The CDR3 has 13 amino acids. V shed 6 bases and J 6 bases; nucleotides not matched to a gene: 6. The germline V gene encodes CDR1 MNHEY and CDR2 SVGAGI.

V gene TRBV30 combines with J gene TRBJ1-5; D remains unclear. The CDR3 is 15 residues long. The V and J ends lost 3 bases and 4 bases respectively, with 16 bases between them. In germline, CDR1 is GTSNPN, CDR2 SVGIG (reference sequence). In DNA form, the CDR3 reads TGTGCCTGGAGCACGGCCCAGACGGGTAATCAGCCCCAGCATTTT. Translated: CAWSTAQTGNQPQHF. The complete variable domain, with remaining parts taken from reference TRBV30 and TRBJ1-5, reads SQTIHQWPATLVQPVGSPLSLECTVEGTSNPNLYWYRQAAGRGLQLLFYSVGIGQISSEVPQNLSASRPQDRQFILSSKKLLLSDSGFYLCAWSTAQTGNQPQHFGDGTRLSIL.

This chain connects TRBV5-1 to TRBJ1-3; D possibly corresponds to TRBD1 (6 bases). CDR1 is SGHRS and CDR2 is YFSETQ in the germline V gene. Trimming shortened V by 2 bases and J by 0 bases, and 9 bases separated the two germline ends. The CDR3 is 15 residues long. Written as DNA, the CDR3 is TGCGCCAGCAGCTTAGGACAGAGCTCTGGAAACACCATATATTTT. This translates into CASSLGQSSGNTIYF.

This rearrangement joins TRBV14 to TRBJ2-7; no clear D gene. Germline CDR1 and CDR2: SGHDN and FVKESK. V dropped 0 bases and J dropped 1 base, with 4 bases sitting between them. The CDR3 has 13 residues. The DNA for the CDR3 is TGTGCCAGCAGCCAAGACAATTCCTACGAGCAGTACTTC. This sequence encodes CASSQDNSYEQYF.

The V call is TRBV5-6, the J call TRBJ2-5, with 7 bases matching TRBD2. The germline V gene encodes CDR1 SGHDT and CDR2 YYEEEE. The CDR3 has 13 amino acids. With 0 bases clipped from V and 5 bases from J, the junction kept 1 base outside the gene matches. The CDR3 DNA reads TGTGCCAGCAGCTTGGCCGGGGGGGAGACCCAGTACTTC. Translating it yields CASSLAGGETQYF.

The genes are TRBV18 and TRBJ2-7, with 10 bases identical to TRBD1. Unmatched junction bases numbered 9, after V lost 4 bases and J lost 3 bases. Germline CDR1 KGHSH, CDR2 LQKENI. There are 16 residues in the CDR3. CDR3 in amino acids: CASSRQATGGGYEQYF. Written as DNA, the CDR3 is TGTGCCAGCTCACGCCAAGCGACAGGGGGCGGCTACGAGCAGTACTTC.

This clone was observed once. Other DNA variants within this sample encode the same CDR3. This sequence joins TRBV27 and TRBJ1-2; D possibly corresponds to TRBD1 (6 bases). The ends were cut back, 5 bases at V and 2 bases at J, with 9 bases in the middle. The CDR3 runs to 13 residues. Germline assignment: CDR1 MNHEY and CDR2 SMNVEV (reference sequence). CDR3 in DNA: TGTGCCAGCAGTCCTGGACAGAACTATGGCTACACCTTC. The encoded protein is CASSPGQNYGYTF.

The chain uses TRBV5-1 and TRBJ2-5, with a possible D match to TRBD2 (5 bases). V was trimmed by 3 bases and J by 2 bases, leaving 20 bases between them. Germline loops: CDR1 SGHRS, CDR2 YFSETQ. This CDR3 has 17 residues. CDR3 region: CASSYRPLGSTQETQYF. The CDR3 region has the DNA TGCGCCAGCAGCTACCGTCCCCTGGGGAGCACACAAGAGACCCAGTACTTC.

The chain couples TRBV11-3 to TRBJ2-5, with D unclear. Germline CDR1 SGHNT, CDR2 YENEEA. The CDR3 length is 13 residues. V was cut by 5 bases and J by 4 bases, with 11 bases left in between. For the CDR3, the DNA is TGTGCCAGCAGCCCGCCTGGCCTAGAGACCCAGTACTTC. Translated, it gives CASSPPGLETQYF. The entire variable domain, with the rest obtained from reference TRBV11-3 and TRBJ2-5, is as follows: EAGVVQSPRYKIIEKKQPVAFWCNPISGHNTLYWYLQNLGQGPELLIRYENEEAVDDSQLPKDRFSAERLKGVDSTLKIQPAELGDSAVYLCASSPPGLETQYFGPGTRLLVL.

The chain joins TRBV7-6 to TRBJ1-3, with TRBD1 identical over 7 bases. CDR3 length: 18 amino acids. J gave up 0 bases and V 5 bases, and 13 bases lay outside the gene matches. Germline CDR1 and CDR2: SGHVS and FNYEAQ. CDR3 residues: CASSEHRTGFFSGNTIYF. The CDR3 DNA is TGTGCCAGCAGCGAACATCGGACAGGATTCTTCTCTGGAAACACCATATATTTT.

This clone has more than one count but fewer than ten. Additional DNA sequences in this sample encode the identical CDR3. The V gene is TRBV10-3, the J gene TRBJ1-1; TRBD1 might be the D (6 bases). Germline CDR1 ENHRY, CDR2 SYGVKD. The CDR3 runs 13 residues. The germline V and J ends were trimmed by 4 bases and 1 base, with 7 bases remaining between them. CDR3 loop: CAISGQANTEAFF. The CDR3 bases are TGTGCCATCAGTGGACAGGCGAACACTGAAGCTTTCTTT.

The genes are TRBV2 and TRBJ2-1, with D hard to call. The CDR3 contains 14 residues. Trimming cost V 7 bases and J 8 bases, with 18 bases left between them. The germline gives CDR1 SNHLY, CDR2 FYNNEI. CDR3 region: CASTPYRDWDEQFF. The CDR3 nucleotides are TGTGCCAGCACGCCCTACAGAGATTGGGATGAGCAGTTCTTC.